This entry concerns a single T cell receptor beta chain. This clone was observed a single time. Its target antigen remains unknown. Base qualities were left out, and no much larger clone turns up one base away. The sample comes from a study of shared clonotypes between healthy human individuals (dated by TCRdb to 2018 to 2021). About the study as a whole: The cohort included three men and two women between 18 and 49 years of age. To increase sequencing depth and limit assay-specific biases, TCR repertoire library preparation and sequencing were carried out by different laboratories using diverse techniques. To estimate repertoire size and how much clonotypes are shared between individuals, the study performed deep sequencing of blood TCR repertoires from 4 to 6 healthy adults. Per donor, leukapheresis produced somewhere between about 0.9 and 10 billion PBMCs. For each donor, CD4 naive and CD4 memory were each given three plates, CD8 naive was given two plates, and CD8 memory was given one plate. On the study overall, not on this receptor specifically: Pairwise subsampling indicated that sequencing depth was expected to affect the degree of clonotype sharing among donors. Even with the large sequencing depth, rarefaction of the sorted-subset datasets indicated that sequencing was incomplete. Compared with non-shared clonotypes, the clonotypes found in all four sorted-subset donors had higher generation probabilities. Larger estimated clonotype richness was generally found for naive subsets than for memory subsets. Roughly 5% of naive CD4, 3% to 3.5% of naive CD8, 2.3% of memory CD4, and 0.35% to 0.4% of memory CD8 clonotypes were shared across four donors. Sampling was restricted to blood, and TCR repertoires in tissue are likely to differ from TCR repertoires in blood. The small number of donors limited the genetic and exposure-history diversity represented.

Healthy HIV-negative adults with no recently reported acute infections or vaccinations were included as donors. Only Caucasian adults living in Nashville, Tennessee, USA were represented among the donors. CD4+ T cells were enriched by magnetic negative selection, after which naive cells were positively selected on CD45RA and the negative fraction was taken as the memory subset. Blood was obtained by leukapheresis, after which PBMCs were separated by Ficoll-Histopaque density gradient centrifugation and cryopreserved in liquid nitrogen vapor phase. Analytical flow cytometry was used to check the purity and quantity of each magnetically sorted T cell population. From each sorted fraction, genomic DNA was isolated and quantified by UV absorbance on a Nanodrop 2000c. Using the deep immunoSEQ assay, TCR CDR3 regions were amplified from genomic DNA by multiplex PCR. Extracted genomic DNA from each cell subset was spread evenly across all wells of several immunoSEQ 96-well plates, with each plate serving as a replicate. For sorted subsets, around 200 ng genomic DNA, equal to 30,000 or so T cell genomes, was loaded into each replicate PCR. The purified libraries were quantified using a Qubit 3.0 fluorometer, sized with a Bioanalyzer 2100, and then quantified again using the KAPA Library Quantification kit. Every immunoSEQ 96-well plate was sequenced on a separate single-read 150-cycle Illumina NextSeq 550 flow cell. Concerning the study's data processing: Because only junctional sequences without quality scores were contained in the immunoSEQ output, filtering matching that applied to full-length reads could not be performed. Sequences were annotated with PyIR, a Python wrapper for IgBLAST v1.9, and V/J genes and CDR3 were assigned using IMGT germline references. Reads were filtered out if the reads had weak V/J assignments (E-value above 1e-6), no CDR3, stop codons, out-of-frame junctions, or ambiguous translated residues. V3J clonotypes were defined as sequences sharing an identical inferred V gene, J gene, and CDR3 amino acid sequence. The percentage overlap between two repertoires was calculated by dividing the number of shared unique clonotypes by the size of the smaller repertoire. RTK rarefaction, the Chao1 estimator, and Recon v2.1 estimates of unobserved clonotypes were used to assess repertoire richness. Generation probabilities for all TCRbeta clonotypes obtained by the gDNA method from a handful of donors were computed using OLGA. TCRdb re-hosts the immuneACCESS table, in-frame sequences only. Its copies lack some clones; in the studies checked, an unresolved V gene accounts for under half of them, and the cause for the rest is not known. V and J calls plus clone size are reproduced from that table; the DNA served to infer D and trimming. This sample holds approximately 500,000 clones; 90% to 97% were observed only once. The ten biggest clones cover approximately 0.062% of the sample.

From the cysteine through the phenylalanine, the CDR3 covers 16 amino acids. Here the CDR3 DNA is all that survives: 48 bases in frame from base 1. Per the germline V gene, KGHSH is the CDR1 and LQKENI is the CDR2. The trim is 0 bases for V and 4 bases for J, with a gap of 14 bases between the germline ends. Material: naive CD4+ T cells sorted from blood. The cell subset or site label for this specimen denotes: CD45RA+ positively selected. The V gene is TRBV18 and the J gene is TRBJ2-3; a tentative D call is TRBD1 (5 bases match). The sequence was collected from a woman younger than 45 in good health. The encoded CDR3 is CASSPPLQGWPDTQYF. The DNA reads TGTGCCAGCTCACCACCGCTTCAGGGCTGGCCAGATACGCAGTATTTT.